The 14 T cell receptor beta chains listed next were all sequenced from one sample in a study of cytotoxic CD8 clonotypes in ibrutinib-treated CLL. Some clones are missing from TCRdb's copy, which holds only in-frame ones; the method was immunoSEQ multiplex PCR. This sample has more than 140,000 clones; 77% occur once, and the top ten carry about 29%. The specimen comprised PBMCs, sampled after 12 months of ibrutinib treatment. These TCRs come from a human donor with chronic lymphocytic leukemia.

The rearrangement links TRBV6-1 to TRBJ2-7; a weak D match, TRBD1 (6 bases). This CDR3 is 14 amino acids long. Germline-derived CDR1 and CDR2 are MNHNS and SASEGT. V was pared by 6 bases and J by 2 bases, with 14 bases between. CDR3 sequence: CASRMIWDTYEQYF. CDR3 nucleotide sequence: TGTGCCAGCAGGATGATATGGGACACCTACGAGCAGTACTTC.

The gene calls are TRBV6-5 and TRBJ2-5, with a possible D match to TRBD1 (6 bases). The CDR3 consists of 14 residues. Deletions cut 5 bases from V and 1 base from J, with 11 bases between. CDR1 is MNHEY, CDR2 SVGAGI, per germline. CDR3: CASSPGQSQETQYF. The CDR3 nucleotides are TGTGCCAGCAGTCCCGGACAGAGCCAAGAGACCCAGTACTTC.

As regards this clone: This may arise from a read error, as a much more abundant clone is one base away. The rearrangement uses TRBV9 and TRBJ2-5; D is ambiguous. CDR1 and CDR2 from the germline V gene are SGDLS and YYNGEE. This CDR3 is 11 amino acids long. The V end lost 4 bases, the J end lost 4 bases, and 5 bases lay between the germline ends. CDR3 amino acids: CASSLGETQYF. CDR3 nucleotide sequence: TGTGCCAGCAGCCTAGGAGAGACCCAGTACTTC.

The chain recombines TRBV6-5 with TRBJ2-7, with unresolved D. Per germline, CDR1 MNHEY and CDR2 SVGAGI. Deletions cut 0 bases from V and 5 bases from J, with 11 bases between. CDR3 length: 14 amino acids. This chain's CDR3 is CASSYSAREDEQYF. The CDR3 region has the DNA TGTGCCAGCAGTTACTCCGCCAGAGAGGACGAGCAGTACTTC.

The chain is built from TRBV7-8 and TRBJ1-5; D remains unclear. The CDR3 sequence is 16 residues long. The ends were cut back, 0 bases at V and 5 bases at J, with 14 bases in the middle. Per germline, CDR1 SGHVS and CDR2 FQNEAQ. The CDR3 sequence: CASSLAPDGRYQPQHF. In DNA, the CDR3 is TGTGCCAGCAGCTTAGCCCCAGACGGACGGTATCAGCCCCAGCATTTT.

This chain uses TRBV4-3 with TRBJ2-5, with TRBD2 identical over 12 bases. CDR1 LGHNA and CDR2 YSLEER come from the germline V gene. V lost 1 base to trimming and J lost 4 bases; unmatched junction nucleotides: 4. The CDR3 totals 16 residues. The CDR3 loop is CASSQVLAGGAETQYF. The CDR3 bases are TGCGCCAGCAGCCAAGTCCTAGCGGGAGGGGCAGAGACCCAGTACTTC.

This chain uses TRBV7-6 with TRBJ2-7, with 8 bases matching TRBD1. J gave up 2 bases and V 5 bases, and 14 bases lay outside the gene matches. CDR3 size: 17 residues. Germline V gene lookup returns CDR1 SGHVS and CDR2 FNYEAQ. The CDR3 bases are TGTGCCAGCAGCGGGGGGACAGGCCCGCGACTTACCTACGAGCAGTACTTC. This sequence encodes CASSGGTGPRLTYEQYF.

The chain is built from TRBV7-2 and TRBJ1-2; D is perhaps TRBD1 (5 bases). This CDR3 spans 14 amino acids. V was pared by 1 base and J by 3 bases, with 9 bases between. CDR1 is SGHTA, CDR2 FQGNSA, per germline. CDR3 sequence (DNA): TGTGCCAGCAGCTTAGTACGGGGGGACTATGGCTACACCTTC. Translation gives CASSLVRGDYGYTF. The complete variable domain, with remaining parts taken from reference TRBV7-2 and TRBJ1-2, reads GAGVSQSPSNKVTEKGKDVELRCDPISGHTALYWYRQSLGQGLEFLIYFQGNSAPDKSGLPSDRFSAERTGGSVSTLTIQRTQQEDSAVYLCASSLVRGDYGYTFGSGTRLTVV.

The chain is built from TRBV7-2 and TRBJ1-6; possibly TRBD1 for D (6 bases). The CDR3 has 14 amino acids. Deletions cut 4 bases from V and 7 bases from J, with 11 bases between. Germline values: CDR1 SGHTA, CDR2 FQGNSA. The CDR3 DNA reads as TGTGCCAGCAGCTCTACAGGGATAAATTCACCCCTCCACTTT. Translation: CASSSTGINSPLHF.

The chain has TRBV5-5 and TRBJ1-2; a possible D gene is TRBD1 (5 bases). CDR3 length: 15 residues. V was clipped by 3 bases and J by 6 bases, with 18 bases between them. From germline, CDR1 is SGHKS and CDR2 YYEKEE (reference sequence). The CDR3 sequence: CASSWGPRDPDGYTF. Written as DNA, the CDR3 is TGTGCCAGCAGCTGGGGACCCCGGGACCCGGATGGCTACACCTTC. The complete variable domain, with remaining parts taken from reference TRBV5-5 and TRBJ1-2, reads DAGVTQSPTHLIKTRGQQVTLRCSPISGHKSVSWYQQVLGQGPQFIFQYYEKEERGRGNFPDRFSARQFPNYSSELNVNALLLGDSALYLCASSWGPRDPDGYTFGSGTRLTVV.

The V call is TRBV9, the J call TRBJ1-6, with D unclear. The CDR3 sequence is 13 residues long. Germline CDR1 reads SGDLS; CDR2 reads YYNGEE. V lost 3 bases, J lost 6 bases, and 7 bases lay in between. The CDR3 sequence is CASSGELNSPLHF. Here the CDR3 DNA reads TGTGCCAGCAGCGGAGAGCTTAATTCACCCCTCCACTTT. Variable domain in full (rest from reference TRBV9 and TRBJ1-6): DSGVTQTPKHLITATGQRVTLRCSPRSGDLSVYWYQQSLDQGLQFLIQYYNGEERAKGNILERFSAQQFPDLHSELNLSSLELGDSALYFCASSGELNSPLHFGNGTRLTVT.

This rearrangement joins TRBV29-1 to TRBJ1-2, with 7 positions matching TRBD1. Germline V gives CDR1 SQVTM, CDR2 ANQGSEA. The J segment lost 5 bases and the V segment lost 4 bases, leaving 4 bases of the junction unmatched. The CDR3 runs to 12 residues. The CDR3 loop reads CSVGRQGYGYTF. CDR3 nucleotide sequence: TGCAGCGTTGGAAGACAGGGATATGGCTACACCTTC. The whole variable domain, filled in from reference TRBV29-1 and TRBJ1-2, reads SAVISQKPSRDICQRGTSLTIQCQVDSQVTMMFWYRQQPGQSLTLIATANQGSEATYESGFVIDKFPISRPNLTFSTLTVSNMSPEDSSIYLCSVGRQGYGYTFGSGTRLTVV.

The chain couples TRBV12-5 to TRBJ2-5, with D unclear. CDR1 and CDR2 from the germline V gene are LGHNT and FRNRAP. The CDR3 length is 15 residues. Trimming cost V 1 base and J 4 bases, with 13 bases left between them. This CDR3 reads CASGLGLPPGETQYF. CDR3 bases: TGTGCTAGTGGTTTGGGGCTGCCCCCAGGAGAGACCCAGTACTTC. Based on the CDR3 plus reference TRBV12-5 and TRBJ2-5, the full variable domain is DARVTQTPRHKVTEMGQEVTMRCQPILGHNTVFWYRQTMMQGLELLAYFRNRAPLDDSGMPKDRFSAEMPDATLATLKIQPSEPRDSAVYFCASGLGLPPGETQYFGPGTRLLVL.

The J gene is TRBJ1-4, the V gene TRBV2; possible D gene TRBD1, 5 bases. The CDR3 is 10 amino acids. V lost 6 bases, J lost 14 bases, and 10 bases lay in between. Germline lookup yields CDR1 SNHLY and CDR2 FYNNEI. CDR3 nucleotide sequence: TGTGCCAGCAGGGGGCAGGACCTGTTTTTT. It encodes CASRGQDLFF.